This entry lists 27 T cell receptor beta chains sequenced from one sample in a study of blood T cell repertoires in COVID-19. Assay used: immunoSEQ multiplex PCR; TCRdb lists only in-frame clones, some missing. The sample yields 430,000 or so clones, around 90% seen once. Sequencing used peripheral blood. These receptors were collected from a man between 18 and 35 years old with COVID-19, enrolled during active disease.

This chain uses TRBV19 with TRBJ1-2; TRBD1 matches 9 bases. Germline assignment: CDR1 LNHDA and CDR2 SQIVND (reference sequence). V was pared by 9 bases and J by 5 bases, with 7 bases of the junction left unmatched. This CDR3 is built from 13 residues. In DNA form, the CDR3 reads TGTGCCAGCTCACAGGGGGCGGGTTATGGCTACACCTTC. Encoded protein: CASSQGAGYGYTF.

The rearrangement joins TRBV6-5 to TRBJ1-2, with a weak D call TRBD1 (6 bases). Per the germline V gene, CDR1 is MNHEY and CDR2 is SVGAGI. V lost 5 bases and J lost 8, with 18 bases in between. There are 14 residues in the CDR3. This chain's CDR3 is CASSIRQVREGYTF. CDR3 bases: TGTGCCAGCAGTATACGACAGGTGAGGGAGGGCTACACCTTC.

This clone was seen only once. The rearrangement uses TRBV5-5 and TRBJ2-7; 9 nucleotides agree with TRBD1. Germline values: CDR1 SGHKS, CDR2 YYEKEE (reference sequence). The CDR3 has 13 residues. The junction had 3 bases not matched to a gene; V was cut back by 2 bases and J by 6 bases. The CDR3 bases are TGTGCCAGCAGCTTATGGACAGGGGTCGAGCAGTACTTC. It encodes CASSLWTGVEQYF. The variable domain in full, with the rest retrieved from reference TRBV5-5 and TRBJ2-7, is DAGVTQSPTHLIKTRGQQVTLRCSPISGHKSVSWYQQVLGQGPQFIFQYYEKEERGRGNFPDRFSARQFPNYSSELNVNALLLGDSALYLCASSLWTGVEQYFGPGTRLTVT.

The chain carries TRBV19 and TRBJ1-1; TRBD1 agrees at 8 bases. CDR1 is LNHDA, CDR2 SQIVND, per germline (reference sequence). The V segment lost 7 bases and the J segment 4 bases; nucleotides outside the gene matches: 11. CDR3 length: 15 amino acids. The CDR3 sequence is CASIILAGGFTEAFF. The CDR3 DNA sequence: TGTGCCAGTATCATTTTGGCAGGGGGCTTCACTGAAGCTTTCTTT.

This sequence joins TRBV27 and TRBJ1-4; D gene unclear. The ends were cut back, 8 bases at V and 5 bases at J, with 12 bases in the middle. This CDR3 has 13 residues. CDR1 is MNHEY, CDR2 SMNVEV, per germline (reference sequence). CDR3 in amino acids: CASGLGRNEKLFF. DNA of the CDR3: TGTGCCAGCGGCCTGGGGAGGAATGAAAAACTGTTTTTT.

This chain joins TRBV5-1 and TRBJ1-1; D is ambiguous. V was cut by 1 base and J by 0 bases, with 10 bases left in between. CDR3 length: 15 residues. Per the germline V gene, CDR1 is SGHRS and CDR2 is YFSETQ. The CDR3 sequence: CASSLSGFMNTEAFF. The DNA for the CDR3 is TGCGCCAGCAGCTTGTCAGGATTCATGAACACTGAAGCTTTCTTT.

The chain carries TRBV7-6 and TRBJ2-2, with D maybe TRBD2 (5 bases). This CDR3 region has 15 residues. Per germline, CDR1 SGHVS and CDR2 FNYEAQ. V gave up 3 bases and J gave up 2 bases, with 10 bases separating them. CDR3 coding DNA: TGTGCCAGCAGCTTTGGACGGGAAAACACCGGGGAGCTGTTTTTT. Translated: CASSFGRENTGELFF.

The chain recombines TRBV5-1 with TRBJ2-5; 8 nucleotides line up with TRBD1. Unmatched junction bases numbered 20, after V lost 7 bases and J lost 3 bases. This CDR3 has 18 amino acids. CDR1 and CDR2 from the germline V gene are SGHRS and YFSETQ. DNA for the CDR3: TGCGCCAGCCGAGGAACGGGAATTGGACAGGGTAGGAAAGAGACCCAGTACTTC. Residues: CASRGTGIGQGRKETQYF.

V usage is TRBV11-3 and J usage is TRBJ2-4; the match to TRBD2 covers 12 bases. The ends lost 1 base at V and 7 bases at J; junction bases unmatched: 2. From germline, CDR1 is SGHNT and CDR2 YENEEA. The CDR3 is made up of 15 amino acids. CDR3 protein: CASSLGTSGGNIQYF. The CDR3 DNA follows: TGTGCCAGCAGCTTAGGAACTAGCGGGGGGAACATTCAGTACTTC.

V usage is TRBV5-4 and J usage is TRBJ2-2; 13 bases match TRBD2. The CDR3 length is 18 residues. Germline CDR1 reads SGHNT; CDR2 reads YYREEE (reference sequence). V gave up 2 bases and J gave up 4 bases; unmatched junction bases: 8. CDR3 region: CASSFLGLAGIGTGELFF. For the CDR3, the DNA is TGTGCCAGCAGCTTCCTGGGACTAGCGGGGATTGGCACCGGGGAGCTGTTTTTT.

The chain uses TRBV7-3 and TRBJ2-3; D is perhaps TRBD1 (6 bases). Germline CDR1 reads SGHTA; CDR2 reads FQGTGA. V was pared by 5 bases and J by 5 bases, with 17 bases between. The length of the CDR3 is 15 residues. The CDR3 spells CASSAKAWGQDTQYF. CDR3 sequence (DNA): TGTGCCAGCAGCGCCAAGGCGTGGGGGCAAGATACGCAGTATTTT.

There are a few counts of this clone. As DNA, the CDR3 is TGTGCCAGCAGCTTCGACAGGGGCTCGAACACCGGGGAGCTGTTTTTT. Protein product: CASSFDRGSNTGELFF. The rearrangement joins TRBV5-4 to TRBJ2-2, with 8 bases lining up with TRBD1. This CDR3 has 16 residues. Looked up from germline, CDR1 is SGHNT and CDR2 is YYREEE (reference sequence). Trimming cost V 2 bases and J 0 bases; bases outside gene matches: 3.

J is TRBJ2-1 and V is TRBV24-1, with TRBD1 identical over 9 bases. Germline V CDR1 and CDR2: KGHDR, SFDVKD. The CDR3 is made up of 17 amino acids. The V gene end was trimmed by 2 bases and the J gene end by 7 bases; junction bases not matched to a gene: 11. DNA of the CDR3: TGTGCCACCAGTGATTCGCGGGGGACAGGGAAAATAAATGAGCAGTTCTTC. Its protein product is CATSDSRGTGKINEQFF.

The gene calls are TRBV2 and TRBJ1-1, with 8 positions matching TRBD1. V lost 4 bases, J lost 5 bases, and 3 bases stayed unmatched. The CDR3 spans 13 residues. Germline V gene data show CDR1 as SNHLY and CDR2 as FYNNEI. CDR3 DNA sequence: TGTGCCAGCAGTGGAGACAGGGGAACTGAAGCTTTCTTT. It codes for CASSGDRGTEAFF.

The rearrangement joins TRBV7-8 to TRBJ1-1; D gene uncertain. The germline CDR1 and CDR2 sequences are SGHVS and FQNEAQ. V dropped 0 bases and J dropped 11 bases, with 10 bases sitting between them. The CDR3 is made up of 12 amino acids. The CDR3 sequence is CASSLAVERAFF. The CDR3 bases are TGTGCCAGCAGCTTAGCGGTGGAGAGGGCTTTCTTT.

The chain has TRBV4-1 and TRBJ2-7; 7 bases are shared with TRBD1. The CDR3 covers 13 residues. Germline CDR1 is MGHRA and CDR2 is YSYEKL. V dropped 5 bases and J dropped 4; count of bases not matched to a gene: 5. In DNA form, the CDR3 reads TGCGCCAGCAGCGAGGGGGCGCAGTACGAGCAGTACTTC. It yields the protein CASSEGAQYEQYF.

The V call is TRBV24-1, the J call TRBJ2-5, with a possible D match to TRBD2 (7 bases). Germline loops: CDR1 KGHDR, CDR2 SFDVKD. This CDR3 has 15 amino acids. V lost 8 bases and J 2 bases, leaving 17 bases between the germline ends. CDR3 DNA sequence: TGTGCCACCATCCGGGCGGCGGGGGCTCAAGAGACCCAGTACTTC. Its protein product is CATIRAAGAQETQYF.

The chain couples TRBV4-1 to TRBJ2-1, with 10 bases matching TRBD2. Unmatched junction bases numbered 4, after V lost 3 bases and J lost 5 bases. CDR3 length: 15 amino acids. The germline gives CDR1 MGHRA, CDR2 YSYEKL. The CDR3 sequence is CASSQTGLADNEQFF. Here the CDR3 DNA reads TGCGCCAGCAGCCAGACCGGACTAGCGGACAATGAGCAGTTCTTC.

The chain recombines TRBV6-5 with TRBJ2-7; 8 bases line up with TRBD2. The CDR3 totals 14 residues. V trimming: 0 bases; J trimming: 3 bases; junction bases outside the gene matches: 1. CDR1 is MNHEY, CDR2 SVGAGI, per germline. As DNA, the CDR3 is TGTGCCAGCAGTTACTCACGGGGGGGCTACGAGCAGTACTTC. Encoded protein: CASSYSRGGYEQYF.

This clone was detected only once. The gene calls are TRBV29-1 and TRBJ1-2, with D possibly being TRBD1 (6 bases). Germline CDR1 is SQVTM and CDR2 is ANQGSEA. Deletions cut 4 bases from V and 5 bases from J, with 14 bases between. CDR3 length equals 13 residues. DNA of the CDR3: TGCAGCGTTGTTGGGGGCGGGCCGTATGGCTACACCTTC. It encodes CSVVGGGPYGYTF.

V gene TRBV5-4 combines with J gene TRBJ2-5; maybe TRBD2 (5 bases). Trimming shortened V by 2 bases and J by 1 base, and 12 bases separated the two germline ends. Germline CDR1 SGHNT, CDR2 YYREEE (reference sequence). This CDR3 has 15 amino acids. The CDR3 sequence is CASSLEGGFQETQYF. CDR3 bases: TGTGCCAGCAGCTTAGAGGGTGGATTCCAAGAGACCCAGTACTTC.

The rearrangement links TRBV6-6 to TRBJ1-2; D gene unclear. The CDR3 has 13 residues. The germline V gene has CDR1 MNHNY and CDR2 SVGAGI (reference sequence). Trimming cost V 4 bases and J 8 bases, with 14 bases left between them. The DNA of the CDR3 is TGTGCCAGCAGTTCTGCTGTGAGGCACGGCTACACCTTC. Translated, it gives CASSSAVRHGYTF.

This sequence joins TRBV3-1 (or the pseudogene TRBV3-2) and TRBJ2-1, with TRBD2 identical over 11 bases. This CDR3 is built from 17 residues. Germline CDR1 reads LGHDT; CDR2 reads YNNKEL (reference sequence). Trimming cost V 4 bases and J 6 bases; bases outside gene matches: 11. In DNA form, the CDR3 reads TGTGCCAGCAGCCGAGGATATCTAGCGGGGGGACGCAATGAGCAGTTCTTC. It translates to CASSRGYLAGGRNEQFF.

The rearrangement links TRBV14 to TRBJ1-2; possibly TRBD1 for D (6 bases). V lost 2 bases and J 3 bases, leaving 22 bases between the germline ends. CDR1 and CDR2 from the germline V gene are SGHDN and FVKESK. This CDR3 is 18 amino acids long. The CDR3 here is CASSQYVPRGGADYGYTF. The CDR3 DNA reads as TGTGCCAGCAGCCAATACGTTCCGCGGGGGGGCGCAGACTATGGCTACACCTTC.

The chain carries TRBV27 and TRBJ2-5; tentative D call: TRBD2 (5 bases). Germline V lookup: CDR1 MNHEY, CDR2 SMNVEV (reference sequence). The V end was cut by 2 bases, the J end by 3 bases, with 10 bases between. The CDR3 consists of 14 residues. In DNA, the CDR3 is TGTGCCAGCAGTTTAGTCGGGATCGAAGAGACCCAGTACTTC. Residues: CASSLVGIEETQYF.

The genes are TRBV11-3 and TRBJ2-5; 15 nucleotides match TRBD2. CDR3 length equals 20 residues. Looked up from germline, CDR1 is SGHNT and CDR2 is YENEEA. Trimming removed 2 bases from V and 4 bases from J; junction bases left unmatched: 14. The CDR3 loop is CASSLTLGLAGGPGGETQYF. In DNA, the CDR3 is TGTGCCAGCAGCTTAACACTCGGACTAGCGGGAGGGCCTGGGGGAGAGACCCAGTACTTC.

As to this clone: Other DNA sequences in the sample encode the same CDR3. The chain links TRBV6-1 to TRBJ1-6, with D perhaps matching TRBD1 (6 bases). The CDR3 runs to 15 residues. The germline V gene has CDR1 MNHNS and CDR2 SASEGT. Deletions cut 3 bases from V and 4 bases from J, with 10 bases between. CDR3 residues: CASSDRGSYNSPLHF. CDR3 coding DNA: TGTGCCAGCAGTGACAGGGGATCTTATAATTCACCCCTCCACTTT.